The 8 T cell receptor delta chains given below trace back to one sample, sequenced in a study of γδ T cells in repeated Plasmodium falciparum infection. Flow sorting of PBMC yielded separate Vgamma9/Vdelta2+ and Vdelta2-negative gammadelta T cell populations for bulk repertoire analysis. TCRdb made new clone calls on the multiplex PCR reads using CATT. The table records tens of thousands of delta-chain clones, 0.98% of them present only once. The source material was gamma-delta T cells from blood. These receptors all stem from a pool of human donors (malaria-infected and uninfected, not separated).

To note about this clone: TCRdb records a much larger clone's protein for this DNA, with a difference at residue 19 that likely arises from a read error; the protein given is the translation of the DNA. No J gene was named, though the V gene is TRDV2; the table assigns TRDD3, which was not confirmed against the DNA. CDR1 and CDR2 (germline): GEAIGNYY, EKD. CDR3 length: 21 amino acids. For the CDR3, the DNA is TGTGCCTGTGACGGACTACTGGGGGATACGCAAGGGCGTGGGGCCCCCGATAAACCCATCTTT. Its translation is CACDGLLGDTQGRGAPDKPIF.

As regards this clone: This probably arose from a read error, given a far larger clone one base away. Other DNA sequences from this sample encode an identical CDR3 as well. The chain combines TRDV1 with TRDJ1; 13 nucleotides align to TRDD3. Because TCRdb records no J gene, it was assigned here through a match of the DNA to germline. The CDR3 runs to 18 residues. Trimming took 0 bases from V and 7 from J; bases not matched to a gene: 11. Germline V CDR1 and CDR2: TSWWSYY, QGS. As DNA, the CDR3 is TGTGCTCTTGGGGAACTAGTACTGGGGGATACGGGCGGCGGTAAACTCATCTTT. Translating gives CALGELVLGDTGGGKLIF.

This clone was picked up many times. J is TRDJ1 and V is TRDV2, with 13 bases lining up with TRDD3. Because TCRdb records no J gene, it was assigned here through a match of the DNA to germline. V was clipped by 3 bases and J by 3 bases; unmatched bases: 9. Germline values: CDR1 GEAIGNYY, CDR2 EKD. CDR3 length equals 17 residues. The CDR3 DNA reads TGTGCCTGTGACTTCTTACTGGGGGATACGGCGGCCGATAAACTCATCTTT. Protein sequence: CACDFLLGDTAADKLIF.

To note about this clone: TCRdb's protein, taken from a much larger clone, differs from this DNA's translation at residue 5, likely owing to a read error; the protein displayed comes from the DNA. The rearrangement links TRDV1 to TRDJ1; no firm D call. TCRdb carries no J gene annotation; the J gene was assigned here by matching the DNA with germline. Germline assignment: CDR1 TSWWSYY and CDR2 QGS. CDR3 length equals 17 residues. V lost 4 bases, J lost 2 bases, and 20 bases lay in between. Here the CDR3 reads CALGGRKGEPRTDKLIF. Written as DNA, the CDR3 is TGTGCTCTTGGGGGAAGGAAGGGCGAGCCCAGGACCGATAAACTCATCTTT.

This clone has only a few counts. With only one base between it and a far larger clone, this is likely a read error. The sample holds other DNA sequences that translate to the same CDR3. V gene TRDV2 combines with J gene TRDJ1; the match to TRDD3 covers 13 bases. In the absence of a J gene in TCRdb, the DNA was matched to germline to assign it here. This CDR3 is built from 18 residues. Germline loops: CDR1 GEAIGNYY, CDR2 EKD. The chain's CDR3 is CACDTVLGDTRKTDKLIF. In DNA form, the CDR3 reads TGCGCCTGTGACACCGTACTGGGGGATACGCGCAAGACCGATAAACTCATCTTT.

As regards this clone: TCRdb lists the protein of a much larger clone for this DNA, which differs at residue 14, so this is likely a read error; the protein given here is translated from the DNA itself. The rearrangement joins TRDV2 to TRDJ1; 7 bases match TRDD3. The J gene is absent in TCRdb and was assigned here via DNA matching to germline. CDR1 is GEAIGNYY, CDR2 EKD, per germline. This CDR3 region has 18 residues. The CDR3 protein is CACDTKAWGGPTTGKLIF. The DNA for the CDR3 is TGTGCCTGTGACACTAAGGCCTGGGGGGGGCCCACAACCGGTAAACTCATCTTT.

As for this clone: The amino acid sequence in TCRdb belongs to a much larger clone and departs from this DNA's translation at residue 5, likely a sequencing read error; the sequence shown is translated from the DNA. V gene TRDV1 combines with J gene TRDJ1; D not certain. Germline V lookup: CDR1 TSWWSYY, CDR2 QGS. V was cut by 5 bases and J by 0 bases, with 22 bases left in between. The CDR3 extends over 18 amino acids. The CDR3 protein is CALGSPSRPPLDTDKLIF. The CDR3 nucleotides read TGTGCTCTTGGGAGCCCGAGTCGCCCGCCCTTAGACACCGATAAACTCATCTTT.

There are a few counts of this clone. This likely stems from a read error, as it lies one base from a far larger clone. Other DNA sequences in the same sample also yield this CDR3. A V gene of TRDV2 was called, but no J gene was assigned; the D call in the table, TRDD3, was not verified against the DNA. The CDR3 length is 17 residues. Germline V lookup: CDR1 GEAIGNYY, CDR2 EKD. CDR3 DNA: TGTGCCTGTGACTCGATTCTACTGGGGGATACCCCCGATAAACTCATCTTC. The encoded protein is CACDSILLGDTPDKLIF.